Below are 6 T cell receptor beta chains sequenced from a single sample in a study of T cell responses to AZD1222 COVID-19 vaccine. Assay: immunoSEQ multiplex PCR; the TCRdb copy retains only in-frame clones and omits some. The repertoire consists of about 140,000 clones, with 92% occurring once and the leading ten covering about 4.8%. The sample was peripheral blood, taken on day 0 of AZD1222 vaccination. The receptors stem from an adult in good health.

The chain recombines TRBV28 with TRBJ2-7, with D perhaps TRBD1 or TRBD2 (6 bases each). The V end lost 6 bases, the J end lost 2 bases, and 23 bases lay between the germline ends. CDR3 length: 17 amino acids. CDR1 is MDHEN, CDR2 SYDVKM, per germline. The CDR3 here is CASRTVGGAGSTYEQYF. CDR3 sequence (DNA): TGTGCCAGCAGAACCGTCGGGGGCGCAGGGAGCACCTACGAGCAGTACTTC.

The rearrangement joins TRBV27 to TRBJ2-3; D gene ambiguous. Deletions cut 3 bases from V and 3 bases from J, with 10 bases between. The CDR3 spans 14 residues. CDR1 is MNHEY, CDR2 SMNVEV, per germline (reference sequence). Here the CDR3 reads CASSFSYPTDTQYF. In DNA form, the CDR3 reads TGTGCCAGCAGTTTCAGCTATCCGACAGATACGCAGTATTTT.

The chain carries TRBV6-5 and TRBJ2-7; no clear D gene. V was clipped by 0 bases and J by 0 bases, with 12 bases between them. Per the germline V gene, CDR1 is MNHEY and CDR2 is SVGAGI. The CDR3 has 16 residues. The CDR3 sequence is CASSYSPSMDSYEQYF. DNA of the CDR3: TGTGCCAGCAGTTACTCACCGAGCATGGACTCCTACGAGCAGTACTTC.

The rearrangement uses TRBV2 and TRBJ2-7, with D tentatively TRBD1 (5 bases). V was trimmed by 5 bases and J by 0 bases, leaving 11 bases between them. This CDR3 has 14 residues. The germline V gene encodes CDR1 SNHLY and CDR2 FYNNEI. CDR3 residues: CASSSETDSYEQYF. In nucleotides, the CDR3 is TGTGCCAGCAGTAGCGAGACAGACTCCTACGAGCAGTACTTC.

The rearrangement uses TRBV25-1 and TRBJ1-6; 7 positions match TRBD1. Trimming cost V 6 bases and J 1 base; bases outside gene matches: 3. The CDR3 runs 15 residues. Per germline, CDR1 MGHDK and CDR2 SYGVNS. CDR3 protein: CASRGTESYNSPLHF. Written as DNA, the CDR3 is TGTGCCAGCAGGGGGACAGAATCCTATAATTCACCCCTCCACTTT.

The CDR3 DNA follows: TGTGCCAGCAGAACGAACACCGGGGAGCTGTTTTTT. It codes for CASRTNTGELFF. The chain uses TRBV6-5 and TRBJ2-2; D is uncertain. V gave up 6 bases and J gave up 0 bases, with 2 bases separating them. There are 12 residues in the CDR3. Germline V CDR1 and CDR2: MNHEY, SVGAGI.